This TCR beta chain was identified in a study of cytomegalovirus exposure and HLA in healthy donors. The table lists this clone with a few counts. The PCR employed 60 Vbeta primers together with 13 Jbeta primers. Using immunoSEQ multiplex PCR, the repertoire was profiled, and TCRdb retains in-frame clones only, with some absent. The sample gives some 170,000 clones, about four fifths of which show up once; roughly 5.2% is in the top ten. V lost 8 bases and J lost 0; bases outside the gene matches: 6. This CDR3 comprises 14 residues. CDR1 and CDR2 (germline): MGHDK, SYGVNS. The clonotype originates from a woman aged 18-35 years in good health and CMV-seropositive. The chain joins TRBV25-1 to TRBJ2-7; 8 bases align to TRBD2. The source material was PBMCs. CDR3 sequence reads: CASAVAGSSYEQYF. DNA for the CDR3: TGTGCCAGCGCCGTAGCGGGGTCCTCCTACGAGCAGTACTTC.